A selection of T cell receptor beta chains follows, all from one sample in a study of blood T cell repertoires in COVID-19. The table came from immunoSEQ multiplex PCR; TCRdb's copy has only in-frame clones and leaves some out. The sample comprises 200,000 to 250,000 clones, 88% of which are singletons, and roughly 2.5% rests with the top ten. The sample was peripheral blood. Every receptor here comes from a woman aged 60-75 years with acute or convalescent COVID-19. The CDR3 runs from the conserved cysteine through the conserved F or W. A D gene is named only where the DNA matches it firmly. Only part of the rows carry a size: once, few, many, or a class if the clone is expanded.

v_gene: TRBV6-5
j_gene: TRBJ1-5
d_gene: TRBD1
abundance: -
CDR3aa: CASSFRQGAQPQHF
CDR3nt: TGTGCCAGCAGTTTCAGACAGGGGGCTCAGCCCCAGCATTTT

v_gene: TRBV4-1
j_gene: TRBJ2-7
d_gene: TRBD1
abundance: -
CDR3aa: CASSTGDSSYEQYF
CDR3nt: TGCGCCAGCAGCACCGGGGACAGCTCCTACGAGCAGTACTTC

v_gene: TRBV5-8
j_gene: TRBJ1-5
d_gene: TRBD1
abundance: -
CDR3aa: CASSEGQGDQPQHF
CDR3nt: TGTGCCAGCAGCGAAGGACAGGGAGATCAGCCCCAGCATTTT

v_gene: TRBV6-5
j_gene: TRBJ1-1
d_gene: -
abundance: -
CDR3aa: CASRSNRGTEAFF
CDR3nt: TGTGCCAGCAGGTCTAACCGCGGCACTGAAGCTTTCTTT

v_gene: TRBV19
j_gene: TRBJ1-5
d_gene: -
abundance: few
CDR3aa: CASSIGRPSMGQPQHF
CDR3nt: TGTGCCAGTAGTATTGGGCGTCCTTCAATGGGTCAGCCCCAGCATTTT

v_gene: TRBV6-1
j_gene: TRBJ1-5
d_gene: -
abundance: -
CDR3aa: CASSEGGGLGQPQHF
CDR3nt: TGTGCCAGCAGTGAAGGTGGGGGCTTGGGTCAGCCCCAGCATTTT

v_gene: TRBV30
j_gene: TRBJ1-5
d_gene: -
abundance: once
CDR3aa: CAWRSLQGYSNQPQHF
CDR3nt: TGTGCCTGGAGGTCCCTACAGGGTTATAGCAATCAGCCCCAGCATTTT

v_gene: TRBV6-5
j_gene: TRBJ2-5
d_gene: TRBD1
abundance: -
CDR3aa: CASRQQGRETQYF
CDR3nt: TGTGCCAGCAGACAACAGGGGCGAGAGACCCAGTACTTC

v_gene: TRBV7-7
j_gene: TRBJ2-2
d_gene: -
abundance: -
CDR3aa: CASSATNPGTGELFF
CDR3nt: TGTGCCAGCAGCGCTACCAATCCGGGCACCGGGGAGCTGTTTTTT

v_gene: TRBV11-3
j_gene: TRBJ2-4
d_gene: -
abundance: -
CDR3aa: CASSLEGGNIQYF
CDR3nt: TGTGCCAGCAGCTTAGAGGGGGGAAACATTCAGTACTTC

v_gene: TRBV24-1
j_gene: TRBJ1-5
d_gene: TRBD1
abundance: once
CDR3aa: CATSDPGQGQGAQHF
CDR3nt: TGTGCCACCAGTGATCCGGGACAGGGGCAGGGGGCCCAGCATTTT

v_gene: TRBV20-1
j_gene: TRBJ1-5
d_gene: -
abundance: -
CDR3aa: CSASQGEQPQHF
CDR3nt: TGCAGTGCTAGTCAGGGTGAGCAGCCCCAGCATTTT

v_gene: TRBV7-2
j_gene: TRBJ2-5
d_gene: TRBD2
abundance: -
CDR3aa: CASSPPGTSGEETQYF
CDR3nt: TGTGCCAGCAGCCCCCCCGGGACTAGCGGGGAAGAGACCCAGTACTTC

v_gene: TRBV25-1
j_gene: TRBJ2-2
d_gene: -
abundance: -
CDR3aa: CASSESDRETGELFF
CDR3nt: TGTGCCAGCAGTGAATCGGACAGAGAAACCGGGGAGCTGTTTTTT

v_gene: TRBV10-1
j_gene: TRBJ2-2
d_gene: -
abundance: -
CDR3aa: CASRRSGESGELFF
CDR3nt: TGCGCCAGCAGAAGGAGTGGAGAGTCCGGGGAGCTGTTTTTT

v_gene: TRBV15
j_gene: TRBJ2-5
d_gene: -
abundance: once
CDR3aa: CATSRDRAGGETQYF
CDR3nt: TGTGCCACCAGCAGAGATCGGGCAGGGGGGGAGACCCAGTACTTC

v_gene: TRBV28
j_gene: TRBJ2-7
d_gene: TRBD2
abundance: -
CDR3aa: CASSLPLAGPSEQYF
CDR3nt: TGTGCCAGCAGTTTACCCCTAGCGGGACCATCCGAGCAGTACTTC

v_gene: TRBV7-9
j_gene: TRBJ2-2
d_gene: TRBD2
abundance: -
CDR3aa: CASSLVTTSGLGGELFF
CDR3nt: TGTGCCAGCAGCTTAGTCACGACTAGCGGACTCGGCGGGGAGCTGTTTTTT

v_gene: TRBV7-2
j_gene: TRBJ1-2
d_gene: TRBD1
abundance: -
CDR3aa: CASSVTGTGLYGYTF
CDR3nt: TGTGCCAGCAGCGTTACCGGGACAGGTCTCTATGGCTACACCTTC

v_gene: TRBV6-5
j_gene: TRBJ1-3
d_gene: -
abundance: -
CDR3aa: CASSYGRGSGNTIYF
CDR3nt: TGTGCCAGCAGTTACGGGAGAGGCTCTGGAAACACCATATATTTT

v_gene: TRBV14
j_gene: TRBJ1-1
d_gene: -
abundance: -
CDR3aa: CASSYPTGTMNTEAFF
CDR3nt: TGTGCCAGCAGCTACCCGACAGGTACAATGAACACTGAAGCTTTCTTT

v_gene: TRBV24-1
j_gene: TRBJ2-2
d_gene: TRBD2
abundance: -
CDR3aa: CATSAASGFTGELFF
CDR3nt: TGTGCCACCAGTGCGGCTAGCGGGTTCACCGGGGAGCTGTTTTTT

v_gene: TRBV6-5
j_gene: TRBJ1-5
d_gene: -
abundance: once
CDR3aa: CASKAGGAGQPQHF
CDR3nt: TGTGCCAGCAAAGCCGGGGGGGCAGGTCAGCCCCAGCATTTT

v_gene: TRBV2
j_gene: TRBJ1-5
d_gene: -
abundance: -
CDR3aa: CASSEQIGRQPQHF
CDR3nt: TGTGCCAGCAGTGAACAGATAGGGAGACAGCCCCAGCATTTT

v_gene: TRBV18
j_gene: TRBJ1-2
d_gene: TRBD1
abundance: -
CDR3aa: CASSPGTGALYGYTF
CDR3nt: TGTGCCAGCTCACCTGGGACAGGGGCATTATATGGCTACACCTTC

v_gene: TRBV19
j_gene: TRBJ2-7
d_gene: -
abundance: -
CDR3aa: CASSIRGKQYF
CDR3nt: TGTGCCAGTAGTATAAGGGGGAAGCAGTACTTC

v_gene: TRBV6-2/TRBV6-3
j_gene: TRBJ2-7
d_gene: TRBD2
abundance: -
CDR3aa: CASSLAGGRSYEQYF
CDR3nt: TGTGCCAGCAGCTTAGCGGGAGGCCGCTCCTACGAGCAGTACTTC

v_gene: TRBV30
j_gene: TRBJ1-6
d_gene: TRBD1
abundance: -
CDR3aa: CAWTKGAFSPLHF
CDR3nt: TGTGCCTGGACTAAGGGGGCGTTTTCACCCCTCCACTTT

v_gene: TRBV4-1
j_gene: TRBJ2-5
d_gene: -
abundance: -
CDR3aa: CASSQEGTRGRLGTQYF
CDR3nt: TGCGCCAGCAGCCAAGAAGGGACGCGGGGTCGATTAGGGACCCAGTACTTC

v_gene: TRBV7-7
j_gene: TRBJ2-7
d_gene: -
abundance: -
CDR3aa: CASSPTESSYEQYF
CDR3nt: TGTGCCAGCAGTCCTACCGAGAGCTCCTACGAGCAGTACTTC

v_gene: TRBV21-1
j_gene: TRBJ2-5
d_gene: -
abundance: -
CDR3aa: CASRDRGQETQYF
CDR3nt: TGTGCCAGCAGGGACAGGGGACAAGAGACCCAGTACTTC

v_gene: TRBV30
j_gene: TRBJ2-7
d_gene: -
abundance: -
CDR3aa: CAWRSPTYEQYF
CDR3nt: TGTGCCTGGAGATCCCCTACCTACGAGCAGTACTTC

v_gene: TRBV3-1/TRBV3-2
j_gene: TRBJ2-7
d_gene: TRBD1
abundance: -
CDR3aa: CASSQVGTGDYEQYF
CDR3nt: TGTGCCAGCAGCCAAGTTGGGACAGGAGACTACGAGCAGTACTTC

v_gene: TRBV5-6
j_gene: TRBJ1-1
d_gene: -
abundance: -
CDR3aa: CASSLTGTLGAFF
CDR3nt: TGTGCCAGCAGCCTGACGGGTACACTGGGAGCTTTCTTT

v_gene: TRBV10-2
j_gene: TRBJ2-5
d_gene: TRBD2
abundance: -
CDR3aa: CASRASGGEETQYF
CDR3nt: TGCGCCAGCAGGGCTAGCGGGGGGGAAGAGACCCAGTACTTC

v_gene: TRBV9
j_gene: TRBJ2-7
d_gene: TRBD1
abundance: few
CDR3aa: CASSAWDSPYEQYF
CDR3nt: TGTGCCAGCAGCGCCTGGGACAGCCCCTACGAGCAGTACTTC

v_gene: TRBV29-1
j_gene: TRBJ1-6
d_gene: -
abundance: -
CDR3aa: CSVRTHPDNSPLHF
CDR3nt: TGCAGCGTTCGGACACATCCCGATAATTCACCCCTCCACTTT

v_gene: TRBV29-1
j_gene: TRBJ1-3
d_gene: TRBD1
abundance: -
CDR3aa: CSVTTGLSGNTIYF
CDR3nt: TGCAGCGTTACGACAGGGCTCTCTGGAAACACCATATATTTT

v_gene: TRBV2
j_gene: TRBJ2-7
d_gene: TRBD2
abundance: -
CDR3aa: CASQKGGREEGEQYF
CDR3nt: TGTGCCAGCCAAAAGGGCGGGAGGGAAGAAGGGGAGCAGTACTTC

v_gene: TRBV6-4
j_gene: TRBJ1-6
d_gene: -
abundance: -
CDR3aa: CASSVNGGGNSPLHF
CDR3nt: TGTGCCAGCAGTGTAAACGGGGGAGGAAATTCACCCCTCCACTTT

v_gene: TRBV30
j_gene: TRBJ2-3
d_gene: -
abundance: -
CDR3aa: CAWSQPGLKAQYF
CDR3nt: TGTGCCTGGAGCCAACCAGGACTGAAGGCGCAGTATTTT

v_gene: TRBV10-2
j_gene: TRBJ2-1
d_gene: TRBD1
abundance: -
CDR3aa: CASSYLRTGTMNEQFF
CDR3nt: TGCGCCAGCAGTTACCTCAGGACAGGGACGATGAATGAGCAGTTCTTC

v_gene: TRBV6-5
j_gene: TRBJ2-7
d_gene: -
abundance: -
CDR3aa: CATNPPRGDEQYF
CDR3nt: TGTGCCACCAACCCTCCCAGGGGTGACGAGCAGTACTTC

v_gene: TRBV14
j_gene: TRBJ1-1
d_gene: -
abundance: -
CDR3aa: CASSPSSGRITEAFF
CDR3nt: TGTGCCAGCAGCCCCTCCTCAGGGAGGATCACTGAAGCTTTCTTT

v_gene: TRBV6-6
j_gene: TRBJ2-7
d_gene: TRBD1
abundance: -
CDR3aa: CASSPRQGASYEQYF
CDR3nt: TGTGCCAGCAGTCCCCGACAGGGGGCCTCCTACGAGCAGTACTTC

v_gene: TRBV6-2/TRBV6-3
j_gene: TRBJ1-5
d_gene: TRBD1
abundance: -
CDR3aa: CASSDGPGQGFSNQPQHF
CDR3nt: TGTGCCAGCAGCGACGGCCCCGGACAGGGGTTTAGCAATCAGCCCCAGCATTTT

v_gene: TRBV2
j_gene: TRBJ2-5
d_gene: -
abundance: -
CDR3aa: CASSEGLTRGETQYF
CDR3nt: TGTGCCAGCAGTGAAGGACTAACCAGGGGAGAGACCCAGTACTTC

v_gene: TRBV18
j_gene: TRBJ1-1
d_gene: -
abundance: -
CDR3aa: CASSPHLEAEAFF
CDR3nt: TGTGCCAGCTCACCACACTTGGAGGCTGAAGCTTTCTTT

v_gene: TRBV7-2
j_gene: TRBJ1-2
d_gene: TRBD1
abundance: -
CDR3aa: CASSLGGTAYGYTF
CDR3nt: TGTGCCAGCAGCTTAGGTGGGACAGCCTATGGCTACACCTTC

v_gene: TRBV21-1
j_gene: TRBJ2-6
d_gene: -
abundance: -
CDR3aa: CASMEIGRQGPFEEPGANVLTF
CDR3nt: TGTGCCAGCATGGAAATAGGGAGACAGGGGCCATTTGAGGAGCCTGGGGCCAACGTCCTGACTTTC

v_gene: TRBV7-3
j_gene: TRBJ1-5
d_gene: -
abundance: -
CDR3aa: CASSLGPDQPQHF
CDR3nt: TGTGCCAGCAGCTTAGGTCCGGATCAGCCCCAGCATTTT

v_gene: TRBV20-1
j_gene: TRBJ1-1
d_gene: -
abundance: -
CDR3aa: CSASRGAGTEAFF
CDR3nt: TGCAGTGCTAGTCGGGGGGCAGGCACTGAAGCTTTCTTT

v_gene: TRBV3-1/TRBV3-2
j_gene: TRBJ2-5
d_gene: -
abundance: -
CDR3aa: CASSQEGGRSGVGKTQYF
CDR3nt: TGTGCCAGCAGCCAAGAGGGGGGAAGGAGCGGTGTCGGAAAGACCCAGTACTTC

v_gene: TRBV27
j_gene: TRBJ1-3
d_gene: -
abundance: -
CDR3aa: CASRPHSPGNTIYF
CDR3nt: TGTGCCAGCAGGCCACACAGCCCTGGAAACACCATATATTTT

v_gene: TRBV5-6
j_gene: TRBJ2-7
d_gene: TRBD1
abundance: -
CDR3aa: CASSLDRGRFEQYF
CDR3nt: TGTGCCAGCAGCTTGGACAGGGGGAGGTTCGAGCAGTACTTC

v_gene: TRBV6-5
j_gene: TRBJ2-1
d_gene: -
abundance: -
CDR3aa: CATFTGNAQFF
CDR3nt: TGTGCCACCTTCACAGGGAATGCGCAGTTCTTC

v_gene: TRBV28
j_gene: TRBJ2-1
d_gene: -
abundance: -
CDR3aa: CASRYRATYNEQFF
CDR3nt: TGTGCCAGCAGGTACAGGGCTACCTACAATGAGCAGTTCTTC

v_gene: TRBV28
j_gene: TRBJ2-1
d_gene: TRBD2
abundance: -
CDR3aa: CASLGLAGNNEQFF
CDR3nt: TGTGCCAGCTTGGGACTAGCGGGAAATAATGAGCAGTTCTTC

v_gene: TRBV9
j_gene: TRBJ2-1
d_gene: -
abundance: -
CDR3aa: CASSVVGGMDGEQFF
CDR3nt: TGTGCCAGCAGCGTAGTTGGCGGGATGGACGGTGAGCAGTTCTTC

v_gene: TRBV3-1/TRBV3-2
j_gene: TRBJ2-2
d_gene: TRBD2
abundance: -
CDR3aa: CASSQSVTGGPGELFF
CDR3nt: TGTGCCAGCAGCCAATCCGTAACGGGAGGTCCCGGGGAGCTGTTTTTT